These 10 T cell receptor beta chains share one sample of origin, sequenced in a study of response to subunit inactivated influenza vaccine. TCRdb re-called the RT-PCR reads with MiXCR, one entry per CDR3 protein. The table has about 650,000 distinct CDR3 sequences, about 14% seen once. Sequences were derived from PBMCs from blood, sampled approximately 15 days before vaccination. The receptors here all came from a man in his forties or fifties who received an inactivated influenza vaccine.

This clonotype appeared a few times. The V and J genes are TRBV4-3 and TRBJ1-4, with D unclear. CDR1 and CDR2 (germline): LGHNA, YSLEER. Trimming removed 0 bases from V and 10 bases from J, with 9 bases in between. This CDR3 comprises 13 residues. In DNA form, the CDR3 reads TGCGCCAGCAGCCAAGATATCCTCGGAAAACTGTTTTTT. Its translation is CASSQDILGKLFF.

V is TRBV27 and J is TRBJ1-5, with D perhaps TRBD1 (5 bases). In germline, CDR1 is MNHEY, CDR2 SMNVEV (reference sequence). With 5 bases removed from V and 0 bases from J, the gap between germline ends came to 11 bases. This CDR3 has 15 residues. The DNA for the CDR3 is TGTGCCAGCAGTCAAGGGGTAGTTAGCAATCAGCCCCAGCATTTT. Translated: CASSQGVVSNQPQHF.

This rearrangement joins TRBV5-1 to TRBJ2-3, with 10 positions matching TRBD2. CDR3 size: 15 residues. Trimming took 0 bases from V and 5 from J; bases not matched to a gene: 3. Per the germline V gene, CDR1 is SGHRS and CDR2 is YFSETQ. CDR3 region: CASSLGLAGLDTQYF. CDR3 bases: TGCGCCAGCAGCTTGGGACTAGCGGGTTTAGATACGCAGTATTTT.

This clonotype has just a few counts. The V gene is TRBV29-1, the J gene TRBJ2-5, with 9 bases fitting TRBD2. Germline values: CDR1 SQVTM, CDR2 ANQGSEA. V was clipped by 2 bases and J by 4 bases; unmatched bases: 5. The CDR3 is 14 residues long. The CDR3 sequence is CSVEQRGVGETQYF. The CDR3 DNA is TGCAGCGTTGAACAGCGGGGGGTAGGAGAGACCCAGTACTTC.

This chain joins TRBV5-4 and TRBJ2-5; TRBD1 might be the D (8 bases). Germline-derived CDR1 and CDR2 are SGHNT and YYREEE (reference sequence). The CDR3 spans 14 residues. Trimming stripped 2 bases from V and 5 bases from J, with 13 bases between. Here the CDR3 reads CASSFPQGGETQYF. CDR3 DNA: TGTGCCAGCAGCTTCCCACAGGGGGGGGAGACCCAGTACTTC.

This clonotype was counted at least ten times. In DNA form, the CDR3 reads TGTGCCAGCGGGACGGCTAGCTCCTACGAGCAGTACTTC. Translation: CASGTASSYEQYF. This chain links TRBV10-3 with TRBJ2-7; a weak D match, TRBD2 (6 bases). The V end was cut by 10 bases, the J end by 0 bases, with 13 bases between. The germline gives CDR1 ENHRY, CDR2 SYGVKD. CDR3 length: 13 residues.

This clonotype came up many times. CDR3 in amino acids: CASSYGDFTYEQYF. DNA for the CDR3: TGTGCCAGCAGTTACGGGGATTTCACCTACGAGCAGTACTTC. V usage is TRBV6-5 and J usage is TRBJ2-7; D is uncertain. The germline V gene encodes CDR1 MNHEY and CDR2 SVGAGI. This CDR3 has 14 residues. Trimming stripped 2 bases from V and 2 bases from J, with 10 bases between.

The chain joins TRBV7-8 to TRBJ1-5; 8 nucleotides align to TRBD1. This CDR3 spans 15 amino acids. The V segment lost 4 bases and the J segment 5 bases; nucleotides outside the gene matches: 7. Germline assignment: CDR1 SGHVS and CDR2 FQNEAQ. The CDR3 protein is CASSSLQGGYQPQHF. CDR3 bases: TGTGCCAGCAGCTCATTACAGGGGGGATATCAGCCCCAGCATTTT.

The chain has TRBV20-1 and TRBJ2-1, with D maybe TRBD2 (6 bases). Per germline, CDR1 DFQATT and CDR2 SNEGSKA (reference sequence). This CDR3 has 12 residues. The germline V and J ends were trimmed by 5 bases and 12 bases, with 17 bases remaining between them. CDR3 DNA sequence: TGCAGTGCTCAGTGGGCGGGATGGCGGCAGTTCTTC. The encoded protein is CSAQWAGWRQFF.

The chain combines TRBV3-1 with TRBJ2-4, with D possibly being TRBD2 (5 bases). Per germline, CDR1 LGHDT and CDR2 YNNKEL (reference sequence). The CDR3 runs 18 residues. The CDR3 coding sequence is TGTACCATCAGCCCGGGATTGGTTGGAGTTGGAACCAAAAACATTCAGTACTTC. Its protein is CTISPGLVGVGTKNIQYF.